The clone carrying this T cell receptor beta chain was seen just once. No antigen is known for it. These data come from a study of T cell responses to AZD1222 COVID-19 vaccine. Regarding the study as a whole: Increased Spike-specific TCR breadth and depth were observed after two AZD1222 doses.

V was clipped by 4 bases and J by 0 bases, with 10 bases between them. The germline CDR1 and CDR2 sequences are LGHDT and YNNKEL (reference sequence). The CDR3 loop spans 15 amino acids. Sequenced by immunoSEQ multiplex PCR; TCRdb stores in-frame clones only, minus some. The data contain 100,000 to 150,000 clones, approximately 91% of them singletons. The starting material was peripheral blood, obtained 28 days after the second AZD1222 dose. The TCR sequence derives from an adult who received the AZD1222 COVID-19 vaccine. V gene TRBV3-1 (or the pseudogene TRBV3-2) combines with J gene TRBJ2-1; D may be TRBD2 (6 bases). CDR3 in DNA: TGTGCCAGCAGCCTTAGGACTATCTCCTACAATGAGCAGTTCTTC. This translates into CASSLRTISYNEQFF.